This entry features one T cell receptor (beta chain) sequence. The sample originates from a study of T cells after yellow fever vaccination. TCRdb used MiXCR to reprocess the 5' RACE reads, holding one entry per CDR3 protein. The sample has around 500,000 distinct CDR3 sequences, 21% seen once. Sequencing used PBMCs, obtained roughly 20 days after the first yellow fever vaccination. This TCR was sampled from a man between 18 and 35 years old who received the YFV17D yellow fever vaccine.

The CDR3 DNA reads TGTGCCAGCAGCGTAGGGGGGGAATCCCTCTTAGAGACCCAGTACTTC. This gives the protein CASSVGGESLLETQYF. The chain is built from TRBV9 and TRBJ2-5, with D maybe TRBD2 (6 bases). V lost 0 bases and J lost 4, with 16 bases in between. CDR1 is SGDLS and CDR2 is YYNGEE in the germline V gene. The CDR3 has 16 amino acids.